The 30 T cell receptor beta chains presented below share a single source sample, sequenced in a study of cytomegalovirus exposure and HLA in healthy donors. The protocol was immunoSEQ multiplex PCR, while the TCRdb copy is restricted to in-frame clones and leaves out a portion. The repertoire includes 100,000 to 150,000 clones, 85% to 90% of them detected once, and approximately 1.5% sits in the top ten. The sequencing sample was made of PBMCs. These receptors all come from a man aged 25-45 years in good health and CMV-seronegative.

This rearrangement joins TRBV7-2 to TRBJ2-1, with TRBD1 identical over 8 bases. V lost 5 bases to trimming and J lost 5 bases; unmatched junction nucleotides: 8. The CDR3 has 15 amino acids. The V gene's germline CDR1 is SGHTA and CDR2 FQGNSA. This CDR3 is CASSTSTGANNEQFF. In DNA, the CDR3 is TGTGCCAGCAGCACCTCGACAGGGGCGAACAATGAGCAGTTCTTC.

The table lists this clone with a few counts. The rearrangement uses TRBV7-9 and TRBJ2-7; 10 bases are a match to TRBD1. Germline V gives CDR1 SEHNR, CDR2 FQNEAQ (reference sequence). V shed 4 bases, J shed 3 bases, and the junction held 6 bases outside the gene matches. The CDR3 length is 15 residues. CDR3 region: CASSSPRTGGYEQYF. The CDR3 bases are TGTGCCAGCAGCTCCCCGAGGACAGGGGGCTACGAGCAGTACTTC. The whole variable domain, remainder taken from reference TRBV7-9 and TRBJ2-7, is DTGVSQNPRHKITKRGQNVTFRCDPISEHNRLYWYRQTLGQGPEFLTYFQNEAQLEKSRLLSDRFSAERPKGSFSTLEIQRTEQGDSAMYLCASSSPRTGGYEQYFGPGTRLTVT.

The chain joins TRBV4-1 to TRBJ1-4; 9 bases align to TRBD1. In germline, CDR1 is MGHRA, CDR2 YSYEKL. V was pared by 1 base and J by 7 bases, with 7 bases of the junction left unmatched. The CDR3 loop spans 16 amino acids. The CDR3 nucleotides are TGCGCCAGCAGCCAAGTGCCGGGACAGGGTCCTGAAAAACTGTTTTTT. This translates into CASSQVPGQGPEKLFF.

V gene TRBV6-5 combines with J gene TRBJ2-7, with 8 bases aligning to TRBD1. The length of the CDR3 is 15 residues. Germline V gene lookup returns CDR1 MNHEY and CDR2 SVGAGI. J gave up 3 bases and V 4 bases, and 8 bases lay outside the gene matches. CDR3 in amino acids: CASSFTGGSDYEQYF. The CDR3 DNA is TGTGCCAGCAGTTTTACAGGGGGGTCCGACTACGAGCAGTACTTC.

The chain links TRBV6-4 to TRBJ2-3, with TRBD2 matching 7 bases. Germline V gene data show CDR1 as MRHNA and CDR2 as SNTAGT. The V and J ends lost 4 bases and 6 bases, in that order; junction bases with no gene match: 7. The CDR3 has 14 residues. Here the CDR3 DNA reads TGTGCCAGCAGTGGGGGCGGGAGTAGGGATACGCAGTATTTT. It translates to CASSGGGSRDTQYF.

This rearrangement joins TRBV7-9 to TRBJ1-3; D perhaps matches TRBD1 (5 bases). Between the trimmed V and J ends, which lost 5 bases and 8 bases, there was a span of 25 bases. The germline V gene encodes CDR1 SEHNR and CDR2 FQNEAQ (reference sequence). This CDR3 is built from 17 residues. CDR3 sequence reads: CASSPGPGGGAVDTIYF. The CDR3 region has the DNA TGTGCCAGCAGCCCCGGGCCTGGCGGGGGTGCGGTGGACACCATATATTTT.

The chain recombines TRBV6-5 with TRBJ2-7; TRBD2 aligns across 10 bases. Germline V gene sequence: CDR1 MNHEY, CDR2 SVGAGI. The CDR3 sequence is 14 residues long. V trimming: 4 bases; J trimming: 5 bases; junction bases outside the gene matches: 5. The CDR3 reads CASSSSGRPHEQYF. In DNA form, the CDR3 reads TGTGCCAGCAGTTCTAGCGGGAGACCCCACGAGCAGTACTTC.

This clone was counted a single time. The rearrangement joins TRBV28 to TRBJ2-7; TRBD1 matches at 7 bases. V was pared by 5 bases and J by 3 bases, with 4 bases of the junction left unmatched. The CDR3 is 13 amino acids. From germline, CDR1 is MDHEN and CDR2 SYDVKM. This CDR3 reads CASSQSGGYEQYF. The DNA for the CDR3 is TGTGCCAGCAGTCAGTCAGGGGGCTACGAGCAGTACTTC.

This clone was seen a single time. At the DNA level, this CDR3 is encoded by other sequences in the same sample as well. The chain couples TRBV10-3 to TRBJ1-2, with D possibly matching TRBD1 (5 bases). CDR3 length: 15 amino acids. Trimming shortened V by 0 bases and J by 4 bases, and 12 bases separated the two germline ends. Germline assignment: CDR1 ENHRY and CDR2 SYGVKD. The CDR3 sequence: CAISESGRGAYGYTF. For the CDR3, the DNA is TGTGCCATCAGTGAGTCGGGAAGGGGTGCCTATGGCTACACCTTC.

The gene calls are TRBV18 and TRBJ1-3; 7 nucleotides agree with TRBD1. Germline values: CDR1 KGHSH, CDR2 LQKENI. Trimming cost V 2 bases and J 6 bases; bases outside gene matches: 4. The CDR3 extends over 14 amino acids. CDR3 loop: CASSPGTAENTIYF. CDR3 sequence (DNA): TGTGCCAGCTCACCAGGGACAGCGGAAAACACCATATATTTT.

The sample holds a few counts of this clone. This chain connects TRBV18 to TRBJ1-5; D is perhaps TRBD1 (5 bases). Trimming stripped 6 bases from V and 0 bases from J, with 6 bases between. CDR1 KGHSH and CDR2 LQKENI come from the germline V gene. This CDR3 contains 13 residues. The chain's CDR3 is CASSGLSNQPQHF. CDR3 sequence (DNA): TGTGCCAGCTCGGGGCTTAGCAATCAGCCCCAGCATTTT.

The rearrangement links TRBV30 to TRBJ2-5, with TRBD1 matching over 9 bases. V gave up 0 bases and J gave up 6 bases; unmatched junction bases: 5. The CDR3 runs 14 residues. CDR1 and CDR2 (germline): GTSNPN, SVGIG (reference sequence). CDR3: CAWSVTGGRQTQYF. The CDR3, as DNA: TGTGCCTGGAGTGTAACAGGGGGCCGTCAGACCCAGTACTTC.

This chain uses TRBV18 with TRBJ2-2; the match to TRBD2 covers 8 bases. With V trimmed by 6 bases and J by 9 bases, 12 bases remained unmatched. CDR1 is KGHSH, CDR2 LQKENI, per germline. The CDR3 has 15 residues. CDR3: CASSPERGNSRELFF. DNA for the CDR3: TGTGCCAGCTCCCCCGAGCGGGGGAACTCGCGGGAGCTGTTTTTT.

The chain links TRBV19 to TRBJ1-2, with D unclear. Trimming stripped 2 bases from V and 7 bases from J, with 11 bases between. In germline, CDR1 is LNHDA, CDR2 SQIVND (reference sequence). This CDR3 is 13 amino acids long. CDR3 residues: CASSISRSSGYTF. DNA of the CDR3: TGTGCCAGTAGTATATCCAGGTCGAGTGGCTACACCTTC.

The chain is built from TRBV9 and TRBJ2-3, with 11 bases matching TRBD2. The CDR3 runs to 15 residues. CDR1 is SGDLS, CDR2 YYNGEE, per germline. The trim removed 4 bases at V and 4 bases at J, leaving 5 bases unmatched. The chain's CDR3 is CASSFSGRAADTQYF. CDR3 in DNA: TGTGCCAGCAGCTTTAGCGGGAGGGCTGCAGATACGCAGTATTTT.

The chain employs TRBV7-2 and TRBJ1-5; unclear D gene. CDR1 is SGHTA, CDR2 FQGNSA, per germline. This CDR3 has 13 residues. Trimming took off 1 base at V and 8 bases at J, with 9 bases between the two ends. The CDR3 bases are TGTGCCAGCAGCTTAGATACGGGGAAGCCCCAGCATTTT. It yields the protein CASSLDTGKPQHF.

The V and J genes are TRBV2 and TRBJ2-3; unclear D gene. Trimming removed 6 bases from V and 4 bases from J, with 11 bases in between. Germline V gene sequence: CDR1 SNHLY, CDR2 FYNNEI. CDR3 length: 13 residues. The CDR3 loop is CASRAPGSDTQYF. CDR3 coding DNA: TGTGCCAGCAGGGCCCCAGGCTCAGATACGCAGTATTTT.

This chain connects TRBV6-6 to TRBJ2-7; 7 bases are shared with TRBD1. The CDR3 runs 11 residues. J gave up 9 bases and V 8 bases, and 7 bases lay outside the gene matches. The germline CDR1 and CDR2 sequences are MNHNY and SVGAGI (reference sequence). The CDR3 sequence: CASRDSEGQYF. The CDR3 region has the DNA TGTGCCAGCCGGGACAGTGAGGGGCAGTACTTC.

The chain joins TRBV2 to TRBJ2-7; no reliable D call. Trimming removed 1 base at V and 3 bases at J, with 16 bases between. CDR1 is SNHLY, CDR2 FYNNEI, per germline. This CDR3 comprises 16 residues. The CDR3 DNA follows: TGTGCCAGCAGTGAAGGCCTAGGTCTTTTCGACTACGAGCAGTACTTC. This translates into CASSEGLGLFDYEQYF.

The V call is TRBV20-1, the J call TRBJ2-7, with D perhaps TRBD1 (5 bases). Looked up from germline, CDR1 is DFQATT and CDR2 is SNEGSKA (reference sequence). V was shortened by 4 bases and J by 5 bases, with 9 bases between the two germline ends. CDR3 length: 11 residues. The CDR3 protein is CSATPRDEQYF. CDR3 sequence (DNA): TGCAGTGCTACTCCCAGGGACGAGCAGTACTTC.

V and J are TRBV5-6 and TRBJ2-3; 9 nucleotides agree with TRBD2. The ends lost 3 bases at V and 2 bases at J; junction bases unmatched: 4. The CDR3 spans 15 residues. Germline V lookup: CDR1 SGHDT, CDR2 YYEEEE. The CDR3 DNA follows: TGTGCCAGCAGCTCTGGGACTAGCATCACAGATACGCAGTATTTT. Its translation: CASSSGTSITDTQYF.

The chain combines TRBV19 with TRBJ1-4; TRBD1 aligns across 9 bases. V lost 4 bases to trimming and J lost 11 bases; unmatched junction nucleotides: 5. The CDR3 length is 13 residues. Germline V gene lookup returns CDR1 LNHDA and CDR2 SQIVND (reference sequence). In DNA, the CDR3 is TGTGCCAGTAGTACGGACAGGGGACGGAAACTGTTTTTT. Its protein is CASSTDRGRKLFF.

The table lists this clone with a few counts. This chain connects TRBV2 to TRBJ1-2, with D possibly being TRBD1 (6 bases). CDR1 is SNHLY and CDR2 is FYNNEI in the germline V gene. This CDR3 has 14 amino acids. V was shortened by 5 bases and J by 3 bases, with 13 bases between the two germline ends. DNA of the CDR3: TGTGCCAGCAGTCTGACAGGAGAGGACTATGGCTACACCTTC. This gives the protein CASSLTGEDYGYTF.

V usage is TRBV2 and J usage is TRBJ2-3, with D possibly matching TRBD2 (6 bases). The CDR3 has 14 residues. CDR1 SNHLY and CDR2 FYNNEI come from the germline V gene. The V end lost 8 bases, the J end lost 2 bases, and 14 bases lay between the germline ends. The CDR3 DNA reads TGTGCCAGCCGAAAGGGACTTAACACAGATACGCAGTATTTT. This gives the protein CASRKGLNTDTQYF. The whole variable domain, remainder taken from reference TRBV2 and TRBJ2-3, is EPEVTQTPSHQVTQMGQEVILRCVPISNHLYFYWYRQILGQKVEFLVSFYNNEISEKSEIFDDQFSVERPDGSNFTLKIRSTKLEDSAMYFCASRKGLNTDTQYFGPGTRLTVL.

V gene TRBV9 combines with J gene TRBJ1-2, with 7 nucleotides matching TRBD1. The CDR3 has 12 residues. The V and J ends lost 3 bases and 10 bases, in that order; junction bases with no gene match: 6. CDR1 is SGDLS, CDR2 YYNGEE, per germline. CDR3 protein: CASSAGGQLYTF. For the CDR3, the DNA is TGTGCCAGCAGCGCCGGGGGACAGCTCTACACCTTC.

The V call is TRBV18, the J call TRBJ2-1; possibly TRBD2 for D (5 bases). The CDR3 length is 14 residues. Germline V gives CDR1 KGHSH, CDR2 LQKENI. Trimming stripped 2 bases from V and 9 bases from J, with 14 bases between. CDR3 DNA sequence: TGTGCCAGCTCACCATGGACTGGGGATAGTGAGCAGTTCTTC. This sequence encodes CASSPWTGDSEQFF.

The rearrangement links TRBV5-6 to TRBJ2-7; 7 positions match TRBD1. The germline CDR1 and CDR2 sequences are SGHDT and YYEEEE. V dropped 1 base and J dropped 7; count of bases not matched to a gene: 8. The CDR3 has 14 amino acids. CDR3 residues: CASSLYDRAGEQYF. CDR3 nucleotides: TGTGCCAGCAGCTTGTACGACAGGGCAGGTGAGCAGTACTTC.

The CDR3 loop is CASSRQGANEQFF. CDR3 bases: TGCGCCAGCAGCAGACAGGGGGCGAATGAGCAGTTCTTC. V gene TRBV10-1 combines with J gene TRBJ2-1; 10 positions agree with TRBD1. CDR1 is WNHNN and CDR2 is SYGVQD in the germline V gene (reference sequence). The ends lost 6 bases at V and 7 bases at J; junction bases unmatched: 3. The CDR3 covers 13 residues.

This chain links TRBV4-1 with TRBJ1-1; 7 positions agree with TRBD1. Unmatched junction bases numbered 9, after V lost 3 bases and J lost 5 bases. The CDR3 runs 15 residues. CDR1 and CDR2 from the germline V gene are MGHRA and YSYEKL. The DNA for the CDR3 is TGCGCCAGCAGCCAGGGTACAGGGGATCGAACTGAAGCTTTCTTT. It codes for CASSQGTGDRTEAFF.

This chain links TRBV12-5 with TRBJ2-2; 8 nucleotides agree with TRBD2. Trimming took 7 bases from V and 5 from J; bases not matched to a gene: 9. The CDR3 has 15 amino acids. From germline, CDR1 is LGHNT and CDR2 FRNRAP. DNA for the CDR3: TGTGCTAGTGCTCTCGGGACTAGTCGGACCGGGGAGCTGTTTTTT. This sequence encodes CASALGTSRTGELFF. The full variable domain, rest sourced from reference TRBV12-5 and TRBJ2-2, is DARVTQTPRHKVTEMGQEVTMRCQPILGHNTVFWYRQTMMQGLELLAYFRNRAPLDDSGMPKDRFSAEMPDATLATLKIQPSEPRDSAVYFCASALGTSRTGELFFGEGSRLTVL.